These 8 T cell receptor beta chains came from one sample sequenced in a study of beta chain features in type 1 diabetes. Sequenced material consisted of expressed TCRB transcripts (all of the isolated RNA was reverse transcribed). Sequencing was performed with immunoSEQ multiplex PCR; in TCRdb, only in-frame clones are kept and a portion is missing. The sample lists some 200,000 clones, 9.5% to 13% seen once, with over 1% in the top ten. The sample consisted of central memory CD4+ T cells from blood. These receptors originate from a man younger than 30 in good health.

This clone has at least ten counts. V usage is TRBV4-1 and J usage is TRBJ2-7; TRBD2 aligns across 9 bases. J gave up 0 bases and V 1 base, and 4 bases lay outside the gene matches. The CDR3 has 16 amino acids. Germline CDR1 and CDR2: MGHRA and YSYEKL. CDR3 in DNA: TGCGCCAGCAGCCAAGCTAGCGGGGAGAGCTCCTACGAGCAGTACTTC. It is translated as CASSQASGESSYEQYF.

This sequence joins TRBV18 and TRBJ1-2; D remains ambiguous. CDR1 is KGHSH and CDR2 is LQKENI in the germline V gene. Trimming took 2 bases from V and 4 from J, leaving 11 bases between them. The CDR3 has 14 amino acids. CDR3 nucleotide sequence: TGTGCCAGCTCACCAGTCCCGACCGGCTATGGCTACACCTTC. Translated: CASSPVPTGYGYTF. The variable domain in full, completed from reference TRBV18 and TRBJ1-2, reads NAGVMQNPRHLVRRRGQEARLRCSPMKGHSHVYWYRQLPEEGLKFMVYLQKENIIDESGMPKERFSAEFPKEGPSILRIQQVVRGDSAAYFCASSPVPTGYGYTFGSGTRLTVV.

Of note for this clone: Other DNA sequences in the same sample also yield this CDR3. The chain is built from TRBV18 and TRBJ2-7, with D tentatively TRBD2 (6 bases). V dropped 4 bases and J dropped 2 bases, with 12 bases sitting between them. The germline V gene encodes CDR1 KGHSH and CDR2 LQKENI. CDR3 length equals 14 residues. The CDR3 protein is CASSRGTDTYEQYF. CDR3 in DNA: TGTGCCAGCTCACGCGGGACGGATACCTACGAGCAGTACTTC. Complete variable domain (other parts from reference TRBV18 and TRBJ2-7): NAGVMQNPRHLVRRRGQEARLRCSPMKGHSHVYWYRQLPEEGLKFMVYLQKENIIDESGMPKERFSAEFPKEGPSILRIQQVVRGDSAAYFCASSRGTDTYEQYFGPGTRLTVT.

This clone was recorded at least ten times. The chain recombines TRBV7-3 with TRBJ2-3; D is unclear. The germline CDR1 and CDR2 sequences are SGHTA and FQGTGA. The V end lost 0 bases, the J end lost 3 bases, and 10 bases lay between the germline ends. This CDR3 is built from 15 residues. CDR3 sequence: CASSLTYQSTDTQYF. The CDR3 DNA follows: TGTGCCAGCAGCTTAACGTATCAGTCTACAGATACGCAGTATTTT. The variable domain in full, completed from reference TRBV7-3 and TRBJ2-3, reads GAGVSQTPSNKVTEKGKYVELRCDPISGHTALYWYRQSLGQGPEFLIYFQGTGAADDSGLPNDRFFAVRPEGSVSTLKIQRTERGDSAVYLCASSLTYQSTDTQYFGPGTRLTVL.

The V gene is TRBV6-5, the J gene TRBJ2-7; D is unresolved. V shed 4 bases and J shed 4 bases, with 5 bases lying between them. The germline gives CDR1 MNHEY, CDR2 SVGAGI. The CDR3 has 11 amino acids. In DNA, the CDR3 is TGTGCCAGCAGTTCCCAATACGAGCAGTACTTC. It specifies CASSSQYEQYF.

The J gene is TRBJ2-5, the V gene TRBV12-5; TRBD1 matches 9 bases. With V trimmed by 1 base and J by 5 bases, 5 bases remained unmatched. The CDR3 length is 15 residues. Germline V gives CDR1 LGHNT, CDR2 FRNRAP. CDR3 coding DNA: TGTGCTAGTGGTTTGGCAACAGGGGGCTGGGAGACCCAGTACTTC. It encodes CASGLATGGWETQYF.

This clone has more than one count but fewer than ten. J is TRBJ2-1 and V is TRBV28; TRBD2 agrees at 12 bases. CDR3 length: 17 amino acids. Trimming cost V 4 bases and J 5 bases; bases outside gene matches: 9. Per the germline V gene, CDR1 is MDHEN and CDR2 is SYDVKM. The CDR3 here is CASSSLAGGRLNNEQFF. CDR3 in DNA: TGTGCCAGCAGTTCTCTAGCGGGAGGGCGGCTGAACAATGAGCAGTTCTTC.

This rearrangement joins TRBV13 to TRBJ2-4; 9 bases match TRBD2. Germline V CDR1 and CDR2: PRHDT, FYEKMQ (reference sequence). CDR3 length equals 15 residues. With 3 bases clipped from V and 5 bases from J, the junction kept 5 bases outside the gene matches. The DNA of the CDR3 is TGTGCCAGCAGCTTCTGGCGGGAGGGCCAAAACATTCAGTACTTC. It is translated as CASSFWREGQNIQYF.